Described below is a single T cell receptor (beta chain) sequence and its context. When the RNA was reverse transcribed, random hexamers were used with an input of roughly 0.45 to 1 ug. TCRdb analysed the immunoSEQ multiplex PCR reads with MiXCR anew, one entry per CDR3 protein. The table records 150,000 or so distinct CDR3 sequences, roughly 95% of them present only once. This specimen comes from a study of CD8 T cells in Susac syndrome. V lost 2 bases and J 1 base, leaving 12 bases between the germline ends. The CDR3 spans 15 residues. CDR1 is SGHNT, CDR2 YYREEE, per germline (reference sequence). The chain recombines TRBV5-4 with TRBJ1-1; tentative D call: TRBD1 (6 bases). Sequencing was performed on CD4+ T cells from PBMCs. The receptor comes from a human donor in good health. This CDR3 reads CASSLTTGPNTEAFF. CDR3 in DNA: TGTGCCAGCAGCTTAACTACAGGGCCGAACACTGAAGCTTTCTTT.